This TCR beta chain was found in a study of T-cell memory formation after mild COVID-19. Background on the study: TCR clusters were mostly confined to one donor each.

The CDR3 is 12 residues long. Trimming took 1 base from V and 4 from J, leaving 3 bases between them. Germline V gives CDR1 KGHDR, CDR2 SFDVKD. 5'RACE primed from the constant segment yielded TCR alpha and TCR beta cDNA libraries bearing sample barcodes and UMIs. TCRdb re-derived calls from the 5' RACE reads in MiXCR, one entry per CDR3 protein. The sample holds about 310,000 distinct CDR3 sequences; 15% to 20% are singletons and the top ten take 20% to 25%. Points on this clonotype: The antigen is not known.

Findings and caveats of the study: From day 15 to 85, contracting clones were balanced between CD4 and CD8, whereas later expanders leaned toward CD4+. Chiefly within CM and EM were the contracting CD4+ clones; CD8+ ones were within EMRA.

This rearrangement joins TRBV24-1 to TRBJ1-2; D call uncertain. The sequenced material came from PBMCs or a T cell subset sorted from them (not recorded which). The receptor was derived from a man aged 18 to 29 who had mild COVID-19 (a few samples of this study predate the infection). Cell type and time point are not known. CDR3 residues: CATSDLIYGYTF. CDR3 nucleotides: TGTGCCACCAGTGATTTAATCTATGGCTACACCTTC.